This T cell receptor (beta chain) was identified during a study of STAT5B mutations in CD4+ large granular lymphocyte leukemia. Germline CDR1 and CDR2: LNHDA and SQIVND (reference sequence). This CDR3 contains 17 residues. V lost 4 bases to trimming and J lost 6 bases; unmatched junction nucleotides: 10. Repertoires were generated with immunoSEQ multiplex PCR, while TCRdb's copy carries only in-frame clones and drops some. The data hold roughly 26,000 clones, with 80% to 85% observed a single time. This TCR derives from a human donor in good health. The chain recombines TRBV19 with TRBJ1-5; TRBD1 matches 12 bases. Sequencing input: CD4+ T cells from blood buffy coats. The CDR3 here is CASSTPRDRGRGQPQHF. The CDR3 DNA follows: TGTGCCAGTAGTACGCCCCGGGACAGGGGGCGAGGTCAGCCCCAGCATTTT.